The clone carrying this T cell receptor beta chain was found a few times. The data derive from a study of shared clonotypes between healthy human individuals. CDR3 length equals 14 residues. Per germline, CDR1 LNHNV and CDR2 YYDKDF (reference sequence). V was clipped by 1 base and J by 0 bases, with 7 bases between them. Some clones are missing from TCRdb's copy, which holds only in-frame ones; the method was immunoSEQ multiplex PCR. The repertoire holds 400,000 to 500,000 clones, with 70% to 85% as singletons. Samples left unsorted employed around 90 million PBMCs for genomic DNA. The chain couples TRBV15 to TRBJ2-7; a possible D gene is TRBD2 (5 bases). The sequenced material came from PBMCs. The sequence came from a woman in her thirties or forties in good health. Some clones in this sample may be carry-over from other donors' samples. CDR3 in amino acids: CATSRGGYSYEQYF. CDR3 nucleotides: TGTGCCACCAGCAGAGGAGGGTACTCCTACGAGCAGTACTTC.